Following are 27 T cell receptor beta chains from one sample sequenced in a study of T cells in Graves' hyperthyroidism and ophthalmopathy. The investigators amplified TCR beta CDR3 regions from RNA transcripts. The TCR CDR3 was amplified in a first-round RT-PCR using the HTBI primer set. TCRdb independently ran MiXCR on the multiplex PCR reads; one entry per CDR3 protein. This sample has about 590,000 distinct CDR3 sequences, with 12% to 15% found just once. Sequencing input: blood. The receptors stem from a woman between 18 and 29 years old with Graves' ophthalmopathy.

This clonotype was detected only a few times. The CDR3 here is CASSGGAGGTEAFF. CDR3 nucleotide sequence: TGTGCCAGCAGTGGAGGGGCGGGGGGTACTGAAGCTTTCTTT. V gene TRBV6-1 combines with J gene TRBJ1-1; tentative D call: TRBD1 (5 bases). Trimming stripped 4 bases from V and 5 bases from J, with 14 bases between. Germline CDR1 reads MNHNS; CDR2 reads SASEGT. The length of the CDR3 is 14 residues.

The chain is built from TRBV28 and TRBJ2-1; perhaps D is TRBD1 or TRBD2 (6 bases each). The V and J ends lost 2 bases and 9 bases respectively, with 23 bases between them. Germline-derived CDR1 and CDR2 are MDHEN and SYDVKM. The CDR3 is made up of 17 amino acids. CDR3 protein: CASSLPPGAGTSGEQFF. In nucleotides, the CDR3 is TGTGCCAGCAGTTTACCCCCGGGGGCAGGGACTTCGGGTGAGCAGTTCTTC.

This clonotype was seen only a few times. The genes are TRBV5-8 and TRBJ2-2; unclear D gene. The CDR3 is 15 residues long. V was clipped by 0 bases and J by 3 bases, with 9 bases between them. The V gene's germline CDR1 is SGHTS and CDR2 YDEGEE. The CDR3, as DNA: TGTGCCAGCAGCTTGGGCTCCGTTGACACCGGGGAGCTGTTTTTT. Translated: CASSLGSVDTGELFF.

This clonotype was recorded at least ten times. This chain joins TRBV28 and TRBJ2-7; tentative D call: TRBD1 (6 bases). CDR3 length equals 15 residues. CDR1 and CDR2 (germline): MDHEN, SYDVKM. The V and J ends lost 6 bases and 2 bases respectively, with 17 bases between them. DNA of the CDR3: TGTGCCAGCAGGTCCCAAAGGACAGCGGCCTACGAGCAGTACTTC. Translated: CASRSQRTAAYEQYF.

This clonotype appeared once. This chain links TRBV2 with TRBJ2-2; 9 positions match TRBD1. Losses at the gene ends were 2 bases for V and 5 bases for J; bases not matched to a gene: 3. This CDR3 contains 15 residues. Looked up from germline, CDR1 is SNHLY and CDR2 is FYNNEI. The CDR3 DNA reads as TGTGCCAGCAGTGAAAGGGACAGGGCGACCGGGGAGCTGTTTTTT. This codes for CASSERDRATGELFF.

This clonotype was detected many times. The chain is built from TRBV30 and TRBJ2-2, with D maybe TRBD2 (5 bases). The CDR3 spans 14 residues. The germline gives CDR1 GTSNPN, CDR2 SVGIG (reference sequence). The V gene lost 5 bases and the J gene lost 0 bases, with 10 bases spanning the gap. CDR3 in DNA: TGTGCCTGGGAGCGGTTCGCGAACACCGGGGAGCTGTTTTTT. It encodes CAWERFANTGELFF.

Comment on this clonotype: A read error may explain this, as a much larger clone is one base away. The chain employs TRBV2 and TRBJ2-7; a weak D match, TRBD1 (6 bases). The ends were cut back, 2 bases at V and 3 bases at J, with 8 bases in the middle. CDR1 and CDR2 (germline): SNHLY, FYNNEI. This CDR3 contains 13 residues. CDR3 loop: CASSEQGNYEQYF. The CDR3 DNA follows: TGTGCCAGCAGTGAACAGGGGAACTACGAGCAGTACTTC. Together with reference TRBV2 and TRBJ2-7, the CDR3 gives the full variable domain: EPEVTQTPSHQVTQMGQEVILRCVPISNHLYFYWYRQILGQKVEFLVSFYNNEISEKSEIFDDQFSVERPDGSNFTLKIRSTKLEDSAMYFCASSEQGNYEQYFGPGTRLTVT.

At least ten counts were recorded for this clonotype. J is TRBJ2-5 and V is TRBV29-1; D possibly corresponds to TRBD1 (6 bases). The CDR3 consists of 12 residues. Trimming removed 7 bases at V and 5 bases at J, with 14 bases between. CDR1 and CDR2 from the germline V gene are SQVTM and ANQGSEA. The chain's CDR3 is CSGIPTGETQYF. The CDR3 coding sequence is TGCAGCGGCATCCCCACAGGGGAGACCCAGTACTTC.

This clonotype was recorded a few times. The chain is built from TRBV5-5 and TRBJ2-7; D is possibly TRBD2 (6 bases). The CDR3 contains 14 residues. CDR1 and CDR2 from the germline V gene are SGHKS and YYEKEE (reference sequence). Trimming left V 8 bases short and J 6 bases short, with 21 bases between. The CDR3 sequence: CASSFHGTSLEQYF. CDR3 sequence (DNA): TGTGCCAGTAGTTTCCACGGGACTTCCCTCGAGCAGTACTTC. Complete variable domain (other parts from reference TRBV5-5 and TRBJ2-7): DAGVTQSPTHLIKTRGQQVTLRCSPISGHKSVSWYQQVLGQGPQFIFQYYEKEERGRGNFPDRFSARQFPNYSSELNVNALLLGDSALYLCASSFHGTSLEQYFGPGTRLTVT.

This clonotype appeared many times. J is TRBJ2-3 and V is TRBV28; no clear D. Germline V gives CDR1 MDHEN, CDR2 SYDVKM. CDR3 length equals 15 residues. The V and J ends lost 3 bases and 1 base respectively, with 11 bases between them. The CDR3 loop is CASSLERLGTDTQYF. CDR3 DNA sequence: TGTGCCAGCAGTTTGGAGCGTCTCGGCACAGATACGCAGTATTTT.

This clonotype came up a few times. The chain couples TRBV28 to TRBJ2-3; TRBD2 agrees at 9 bases. V was pared by 6 bases and J by 2 bases, with 12 bases of the junction left unmatched. The CDR3 is made up of 17 amino acids. The V gene's germline CDR1 is MDHEN and CDR2 SYDVKM. The CDR3 sequence is CASSYIAVAGDTDTQYF. The CDR3 nucleotides are TGTGCCAGCAGCTACATAGCGGTAGCGGGGGACACAGATACGCAGTATTTT.

This clonotype has at least ten counts. The CDR3 reads CASSRGLVAFF. CDR3 coding DNA: TGTGCCAGCAGCAGGGGACTTGTAGCTTTCTTT. This rearrangement joins TRBV12-3 or TRBV12-4 to TRBJ1-1, with TRBD1 as a possible D gene (6 bases). The V end lost 6 bases, the J end lost 10 bases, and 12 bases lay between the germline ends. The CDR3 covers 11 residues.

This clonotype occurred many times. CDR3 protein: CASSRQGVYEQYF. The CDR3 bases are TGTGCCAGCAGTAGACAGGGGGTCTACGAGCAGTACTTC. The chain links TRBV2 to TRBJ2-7, with TRBD1 identical over 9 bases. Germline CDR1 reads SNHLY; CDR2 reads FYNNEI. J lost 3 bases, V lost 5 bases, and 2 bases had no gene match. The CDR3 spans 13 residues.

The chain links TRBV12-3 or TRBV12-4 to TRBJ2-1, with 9 bases that match TRBD2. The J segment lost 10 bases and the V segment lost 4 bases, leaving 14 bases of the junction unmatched. The CDR3 is 16 residues long. The CDR3 spells CASSSERGGRGGEQFF. The CDR3 nucleotides read TGTGCCAGCAGTTCGGAGCGCGGCGGGAGGGGCGGGGAGCAGTTCTTC.

The V gene is TRBV4-2, the J gene TRBJ2-1; D remains ambiguous. Looked up from germline, CDR1 is LGHNA and CDR2 is YNFKEQ. V lost 4 bases to trimming and J lost 9 bases, with 16 bases between them. This CDR3 spans 14 amino acids. The CDR3 protein is CASSPPASASEQFF. The CDR3 nucleotides read TGTGCCAGCAGCCCCCCGGCCTCAGCGAGTGAGCAGTTCTTC.

The chain recombines TRBV25-1 with TRBJ2-3; D is unclear. Germline CDR1 MGHDK, CDR2 SYGVNS. V lost 1 base and J lost 5, with 10 bases in between. The CDR3 contains 14 residues. CDR3 sequence: CASSEWDGRDTQYF. CDR3 nucleotides: TGTGCCAGCAGTGAATGGGATGGCAGAGATACGCAGTATTTT.

This clonotype was detected many times. This CDR3 reads CASSVQGASTEAFF. The CDR3 nucleotides are TGTGCCAGCAGTGTACAGGGGGCAAGCACTGAAGCTTTCTTT. V is TRBV2 and J is TRBJ1-1; 9 bases are shared with TRBD1. V lost 4 bases and J lost 4; bases outside the gene matches: 4. Germline-derived CDR1 and CDR2 are SNHLY and FYNNEI. The CDR3 extends over 14 amino acids. Combining the CDR3 with reference TRBV2 and TRBJ1-1 gives the whole variable domain EPEVTQTPSHQVTQMGQEVILRCVPISNHLYFYWYRQILGQKVEFLVSFYNNEISEKSEIFDDQFSVERPDGSNFTLKIRSTKLEDSAMYFCASSVQGASTEAFFGQGTRLTVV.

There are a few counts of this clonotype. The chain recombines TRBV28 with TRBJ2-6, with D possibly TRBD1 on 5 matching bases. Germline V CDR1 and CDR2: MDHEN, SYDVKM. V gave up 5 bases and J gave up 1 base, with 27 bases separating them. The CDR3 runs 21 residues. The CDR3 DNA sequence: TGTGCCAGCAGTCTTGGCCCTTCCAGGGCCAATAGAGAGTCTGGGGCCAACGTCCTGACTTTC. Translation gives CASSLGPSRANRESGANVLTF.

The chain has TRBV6-5 and TRBJ1-4, with 7 bases fitting TRBD1. The CDR3 has 15 residues. With V trimmed by 0 bases and J by 8 bases, 6 bases remained unmatched. Germline V lookup: CDR1 MNHEY, CDR2 SVGAGI. CDR3 nucleotide sequence: TGTGCCAGCAGTTACTCCGGAAGGGGGCTCGAAAAACTGTTTTTT. As protein: CASSYSGRGLEKLFF.

V and J are TRBV19 and TRBJ2-7, with 10 nucleotides matching TRBD1. V shed 3 bases and J 1 base; nucleotides not matched to a gene: 12. The CDR3 covers 18 residues. Per germline, CDR1 LNHDA and CDR2 SQIVND (reference sequence). In DNA, the CDR3 is TGTGCCAGTAGTATCCGACAGGGGGCGTATGGGAATTCCTACGAGCAGTACTTC. Its protein product is CASSIRQGAYGNSYEQYF.

In this sample, this clonotype turned up many times. The chain joins TRBV11-1 to TRBJ2-5, with 8 bases lining up with TRBD1. Germline-derived CDR1 and CDR2 are SGHAT and FQDESV (reference sequence). J was trimmed by 3 bases and V by 5 bases; bases with no gene match: 11. The CDR3 loop spans 16 amino acids. Here the CDR3 reads CASSPWTDREEETQYF. The CDR3 nucleotides read TGTGCCAGCAGCCCCTGGACGGACAGGGAGGAAGAGACCCAGTACTTC.

This clonotype was seen many times. The chain links TRBV2 to TRBJ2-7, with 7 bases fitting TRBD1. After removal of 7 bases from V and 7 bases from J, the junction contained 10 bases not matched to a gene. This CDR3 comprises 13 residues. Germline V gene lookup returns CDR1 SNHLY and CDR2 FYNNEI. The CDR3 coding sequence is TGTGCCAGCACTCGGGACAGAAACCCGGAGCAGTACTTC. This encodes CASTRDRNPEQYF.

This clonotype was counted a few times. The chain links TRBV9 to TRBJ1-6; the match to TRBD1 covers 8 bases. The V and J ends lost 7 bases and 7 bases, in that order; junction bases with no gene match: 7. The CDR3 sequence is 14 residues long. CDR1 SGDLS and CDR2 YYNGEE come from the germline V gene. The CDR3 DNA is TGTGCCAGCTCAGACAGGGGAGCCAATTCACCCCTCCACTTT. Its protein product is CASSDRGANSPLHF.

At least ten counts were recorded for this clonotype. The CDR3, as DNA: TGTGCCAGCAGCAGGGCCCGGACGCAGTATTTT. Amino acid sequence: CASSRARTQYF. The chain is built from TRBV27 and TRBJ2-3, with D maybe TRBD1 (5 bases). This CDR3 is 11 amino acids long. V shed 6 bases and J shed 9 bases, with 10 bases lying between them. The germline V gene encodes CDR1 MNHEY and CDR2 SMNVEV (reference sequence).

This clonotype occurred many times. The chain joins TRBV2 to TRBJ1-1; D is possibly TRBD1 (6 bases). The V end lost 7 bases, the J end lost 3 bases, and 15 bases lay between the germline ends. Germline CDR1 reads SNHLY; CDR2 reads FYNNEI. CDR3 length: 14 residues. CDR3 amino acids: CASTQQGGDTEAFF. The CDR3 region has the DNA TGTGCCAGCACCCAACAGGGAGGGGACACTGAAGCTTTCTTT.

The chain is built from TRBV4-1 and TRBJ2-7; 15 nucleotides match TRBD2. Germline CDR1 is MGHRA and CDR2 is YSYEKL. V trimming: 1 base; J trimming: 0 bases; junction bases outside the gene matches: 4. The CDR3 consists of 18 residues. The CDR3 coding sequence is TGCGCCAGCAGCCAAGGGACTAGCGGGAGGGCGATCTCCTACGAGCAGTACTTC. It specifies CASSQGTSGRAISYEQYF.

There are many counts of this clonotype. This chain links TRBV3-1 with TRBJ2-7, with D maybe TRBD2 (6 bases). V was clipped by 1 base and J by 3 bases, with 13 bases between them. There are 15 residues in the CDR3. Per the germline V gene, CDR1 is LGHDT and CDR2 is YNNKEL (reference sequence). The CDR3: CASSQGEREYYEQYF. CDR3 nucleotides: TGTGCCAGCAGCCAAGGGGAACGGGAGTACTACGAGCAGTACTTC.